This section outlines one T cell receptor beta chain sequence together with its context. Its specificity is not known. Sample-barcoded 5' priming and a J-beta primer mix drove a second PCR of 7 to 11 cycles. Each CDR3 protein gets one entry after TCRdb re-called the 5' RACE reads with MiXCR. This repertoire shows 1.5 million to 2 million distinct CDR3 sequences, about 35% found once; its top ten account for approximately 10%. Germline loops: CDR1 MNHEY, CDR2 SVGAGI. V shed 0 bases, J shed 4 bases, and the junction held 11 bases outside the gene matches. The CDR3 has 18 amino acids. Caucasian, healthy and from Russia, the donors were aged between roughly 6 and 95. Each sample provided at least 5.5 micrograms of extracted total RNA. These data come from a study of blood T cells in healthy people across ages. Study details: Capturing about one barcoded beta molecule per two T cells was achieved by template switching.

Study-wide points: A roughly linear age-dependent decrease characterized TCR beta diversity per million T cells.

The origin of this receptor is a woman aged 25-40 years in good health. Source material: blood. This chain uses TRBV6-5 with TRBJ1-1, with 10 bases identical to TRBD1. The chain's CDR3 is CASSYSVRDRGVGTEAFF. DNA for the CDR3: TGTGCCAGCAGTTACTCGGTCCGGGACAGGGGAGTAGGCACTGAAGCTTTCTTT.